This TCR beta chain comes out of a study of human T cells and chemical hapten exposure. In the study overall: Alopecia areata, totalis or universalis was found in mostly female patients. The study traced per-sample TCR yield variation mainly to small differences in pooled library volumes.

Unique molecular identifiers were affixed to discrete cDNA molecules within the library. TCRdb redid the calling of the RACE reads with MiXCR, one entry per CDR3 protein. Of 300,000 to 350,000 distinct CDR3 sequences in the sample, around 7% were seen once. The time point: patch test 1, 2 weeks after DPC sensitization. Treatment in this sample: therapeutic diphenylcyclopropenone sensitization with weekly scalp DPC. J lost 3 bases, V lost 5 bases, and 7 bases had no gene match. Germline CDR1 is SGHTA and CDR2 is FQGNSA. The CDR3 is 15 residues long. This specimen consisted of whole blood, obtained in connection with sensitization to the hapten diphenylcyclopropenone (DPC). The chain employs TRBV7-2 and TRBJ1-5, with 7 bases that match TRBD1. The TCR comes from a woman under 30 with alopecia areata. Some clones in this sample may be carry-over from other donors' samples. CDR3 DNA sequence: TGTGCCAGCAGCAGCGGGACAGCGAACAATCAGCCCCAGCATTTT. Its translation: CASSSGTANNQPQHF.